This T cell receptor (beta chain) was sequenced during a study of Ad26.COV2.S vaccination and SARS-CoV-2 variants. Study as a whole: By the intramuscular route, Ad26.COV2.S was given once, or twice 56 days apart.

General study points: Breadth and depth estimates from TCRs may understate total T cell responses. Breadth measured for non-spike TCRs was similar across vaccine and placebo recipients.

This clone occurred a few times. The target antigen is unknown. The assay was immunoSEQ multiplex PCR, and TCRdb's table has in-frame clones only and misses some. The data show roughly 420,000 clones, 88% seen once. Trimming removed 10 bases at V and 4 bases at J, with 20 bases between. Germline loops: CDR1 MDHEN, CDR2 SYDVKM. This CDR3 has 15 amino acids. Treatment defined: roughly 18 received Ad26.COV2.S at low or high dose, single or two shots; 5 received placebo; per-sample allocation not given. Sample collection was performed on day 63 after the first vaccine or placebo injection. At a Boston site, the person donating was an adult of 18-55 years.

The TCR originated in a person aged 18-60 years who received the Ad26.COV2.S COVID-19 vaccine or a placebo. Sequencing was performed on peripheral blood, taken in a trial of Ad26.COV2.S vaccine versus placebo. The chain employs TRBV28 and TRBJ1-5; TRBD1 is a possible D gene (5 bases). Here the CDR3 reads CATRIVQGINQPQHF. The CDR3 coding sequence is TGTGCCACCCGAATTGTGCAGGGAATTAATCAGCCCCAGCATTTT.